Each of the 13 T cell receptor beta chains below was sequenced from the same sample in a study of shared clonotypes between healthy human individuals. Only in-frame clones appear in the TCRdb table, and some are missing; sequencing was by immunoSEQ multiplex PCR. In the table there are more than 550,000 clones, 90% to 95% of which are singletons. Naive CD8 cells lacked CD45RO and underwent positive selection for CCR7, leaving out terminally differentiated effector memory CD45RA+ cells. Material: naive CD8+ T cells sorted from blood. These receptors were taken from a man aged 25 to 45 in good health.

The rearrangement links TRBV4-1 to TRBJ2-3; TRBD2 matches at 8 bases. Germline lookup yields CDR1 MGHRA and CDR2 YSYEKL. The CDR3 loop spans 15 amino acids. The V gene end was trimmed by 2 bases and the J gene end by 1 base; junction bases not matched to a gene: 2. CDR3 coding DNA: TGCGCCAGCAGCCAAACGGGAGGGGGCACAGATACGCAGTATTTT. Translation gives CASSQTGGGTDTQYF.

The chain links TRBV6-4 to TRBJ1-2, with 12 bases lining up with TRBD1. V shed 4 bases, J shed 5 bases, and the junction held 11 bases outside the gene matches. From germline, CDR1 is MRHNA and CDR2 SNTAGT. CDR3 length: 17 residues. The CDR3 is CASSGWDRGPTVYGYTF. In DNA form, the CDR3 reads TGTGCCAGCAGTGGGTGGGACAGGGGGCCGACTGTATATGGCTACACCTTC.

This clone occurred once. The V and J genes are TRBV27 and TRBJ1-5; D unclear. This CDR3 is built from 13 residues. Trimming pared 2 bases from V and 6 bases from J, leaving 8 bases between. Looked up from germline, CDR1 is MNHEY and CDR2 is SMNVEV (reference sequence). The CDR3 loop is CASSLGTGQPQHF. CDR3 nucleotides: TGTGCCAGCAGTTTAGGTACGGGTCAGCCCCAGCATTTT.

About this clone itself: The same CDR3 arises from other DNA sequences in this sample as well. This chain joins TRBV14 and TRBJ2-5, with D perhaps TRBD2 (5 bases). The CDR3 runs 13 residues. CDR1 is SGHDN, CDR2 FVKESK, per germline. V lost 1 base and J 3 bases, leaving 6 bases between the germline ends. The CDR3 DNA follows: TGTGCCAGCAGCCAAGTACTAGAAGAGACCCAGTACTTC. Protein sequence: CASSQVLEETQYF.

The chain couples TRBV5-1 to TRBJ2-1; 12 nucleotides align to TRBD2. This CDR3 has 17 amino acids. In germline, CDR1 is SGHRS, CDR2 YFSETQ. J was trimmed by 7 bases and V by 0 bases; bases with no gene match: 8. The CDR3 sequence: CASSLALAGGPGNEQFF. CDR3 nucleotide sequence: TGCGCCAGCAGCTTGGCGCTAGCGGGAGGGCCAGGTAATGAGCAGTTCTTC.

The genes are TRBV7-9 and TRBJ1-1; D possibly corresponds to TRBD1 (6 bases). V was shortened by 5 bases and J by 0 bases, with 10 bases between the two germline ends. The germline V gene encodes CDR1 SEHNR and CDR2 FQNEAQ (reference sequence). The CDR3 contains 14 residues. The CDR3 DNA follows: TGTGCCAGCAGCGCTACAGGGCTGAACACTGAAGCTTTCTTT. Protein sequence: CASSATGLNTEAFF.

V is TRBV6-5 and J is TRBJ2-5, with 9 bases aligning to TRBD2. The germline V gene encodes CDR1 MNHEY and CDR2 SVGAGI. The CDR3 length is 15 residues. The trim removed 0 bases at V and 4 bases at J, leaving 3 bases unmatched. CDR3 coding DNA: TGTGCCAGCAGTTACTCGGCGGGAGGGGCAGAGACCCAGTACTTC. Its protein is CASSYSAGGAETQYF.

The chain has TRBV10-3 and TRBJ2-5, with D possibly matching TRBD1 (5 bases). The V gene's germline CDR1 is ENHRY and CDR2 SYGVKD. With 4 bases removed from V and 5 bases from J, the gap between germline ends came to 20 bases. This CDR3 region has 16 residues. Here the CDR3 DNA reads TGTGCCATCAGTGCTTTACAGGTTTTAAGTCACGAGACCCAGTACTTC. It translates to CAISALQVLSHETQYF.

This chain connects TRBV7-2 to TRBJ2-7; 8 bases are a match to TRBD1. Germline-derived CDR1 and CDR2 are SGHTA and FQGNSA. The V and J ends lost 2 bases and 3 bases, in that order; junction bases with no gene match: 9. The CDR3 covers 16 residues. CDR3 residues: CASSLTYPGTGYEQYF. CDR3 nucleotides: TGTGCCAGCAGCTTAACATACCCGGGGACAGGCTACGAGCAGTACTTC. The full variable domain, rest sourced from reference TRBV7-2 and TRBJ2-7, is GAGVSQSPSNKVTEKGKDVELRCDPISGHTALYWYRQSLGQGLEFLIYFQGNSAPDKSGLPSDRFSAERTGGSVSTLTIQRTQQEDSAVYLCASSLTYPGTGYEQYFGPGTRLTVT.

The rearrangement links TRBV27 to TRBJ2-1, with no clear D. The CDR3 extends over 16 amino acids. Germline-derived CDR1 and CDR2 are MNHEY and SMNVEV (reference sequence). Trimming removed 3 bases from V and 6 bases from J, with 18 bases in between. The CDR3 protein is CASSFLGPPSSNEQFF. The CDR3 coding sequence is TGTGCCAGCAGTTTCCTCGGGCCCCCATCAAGCAATGAGCAGTTCTTC.

The V call is TRBV27, the J call TRBJ2-7, with TRBD2 identical over 8 bases. The CDR3 spans 16 residues. V was clipped by 6 bases and J by 0 bases; unmatched bases: 10. Germline V gene sequence: CDR1 MNHEY, CDR2 SMNVEV (reference sequence). CDR3 region: CASSSPMSGSSYEQYF. The CDR3 DNA is TGTGCCAGCAGCTCTCCCATGAGCGGGAGCTCCTACGAGCAGTACTTC.

The gene calls are TRBV7-2 and TRBJ2-7; D is ambiguous. The CDR3 has 13 residues. Germline CDR1 is SGHTA and CDR2 is FQGNSA. Trimming took 5 bases from V and 5 from J, leaving 13 bases between them. CDR3 in DNA: TGTGCCAGCAGCACGGGTAGAGTGAACGAGCAGTACTTC. It encodes CASSTGRVNEQYF.

The chain carries TRBV29-1 and TRBJ2-3; possibly TRBD1 for D (6 bases). CDR1 and CDR2 from the germline V gene are SQVTM and ANQGSEA. The CDR3 spans 14 residues. V lost 5 bases and J 0 bases, leaving 12 bases between the germline ends. CDR3: CSVNRASSTDTQYF. In DNA form, the CDR3 reads TGCAGCGTTAACAGGGCCTCTAGCACAGATACGCAGTATTTT.